This record concerns one T cell receptor beta chain sequence. The data were produced by immunoSEQ multiplex PCR, yet TCRdb's version contains in-frame clones alone and is incomplete. The repertoire holds around 400,000 clones, about 89% seen once, with about 0.86% in the top ten. The CDR3 runs to 14 residues. V lost 0 bases and J lost 5, with 10 bases in between. Germline-derived CDR1 and CDR2 are MNHNY and SVGAGI (reference sequence). This entry comes from a study of blood T cell repertoires in COVID-19. About the study: Italy, Spain and the United States were the sources of the convalescent and acute COVID-19 samples. PBMCs, B-cell-depleted T cells, or T cells were the source of the cDNA or gDNA that made up the material.

Recruitment covered some 25 US areas and drew participants whose ages spanned roughly 18 to 90 years. The receptor comes from a woman in her thirties or forties who had been exposed to COVID-19. Sample: PBMCs or T cells enriched from blood (not recorded which). This chain joins TRBV6-6 and TRBJ1-2; perhaps TRBD1 as D (5 bases). The CDR3 DNA follows: TGTGCCAGCAGTTACTCTCGGGGGGAATATGGCTACACCTTC. Translation gives CASSYSRGEYGYTF.